Listed below are T cell receptor beta chains from one sample, sequenced in a study of blood T cell repertoires in COVID-19. Assay: immunoSEQ multiplex PCR; the TCRdb copy retains only in-frame clones and omits some. The sample contains some 110,000 clones, approximately 89% of which appear only once. Sequenced input: peripheral blood. These receptor sequences come from a man aged 40-49 years with acute or convalescent COVID-19. The CDR3 runs from the conserved cysteine through the conserved F or W. D genes are given only for firm matches. Expanded clones are given a class, and other clones once, few, many or no size at all.

d_call: NA
v_call: TRBV9
clone_size: NA
j_call: TRBJ2-7
cdr3_aa: CASSVSPTRYEQYF
cdr3_nt: TGTGCCAGCAGCGTATCCCCCACGAGATACGAGCAGTACTTC

d_call: NA
v_call: TRBV4-3
clone_size: NA
j_call: TRBJ2-7
cdr3_aa: CASSQAGGSSYEQYF
cdr3_nt: TGCGCCAGCAGCCAAGCCGGAGGTAGCTCCTACGAGCAGTACTTC

d_call: NA
v_call: TRBV6-2/TRBV6-3
clone_size: few
j_call: TRBJ1-5
cdr3_aa: CASSYPLGGNQPQHF
cdr3_nt: TGTGCCAGCAGTTACCCGTTGGGGGGAAATCAGCCCCAGCATTTT

d_call: NA
v_call: TRBV11-2
clone_size: NA
j_call: TRBJ2-7
cdr3_aa: CASSTGRAYEQYF
cdr3_nt: TGTGCCAGCAGCACGGGCAGGGCGTACGAGCAGTACTTC

d_call: TRBD2
v_call: TRBV4-1
clone_size: NA
j_call: TRBJ2-7
cdr3_aa: CASSQAGGPSYEQYF
cdr3_nt: TGCGCCAGCAGCCAGGCGGGAGGCCCTTCCTACGAGCAGTACTTC

d_call: NA
v_call: TRBV18
clone_size: NA
j_call: TRBJ1-2
cdr3_aa: CASSAKGVAYGYTF
cdr3_nt: TGTGCCAGCTCAGCCAAAGGGGTGGCCTATGGCTACACCTTC

d_call: NA
v_call: TRBV19
clone_size: once
j_call: TRBJ1-5
cdr3_aa: CASRDKWSNQPQHF
cdr3_nt: TGTGCCAGTAGGGACAAGTGGAGCAATCAGCCCCAGCATTTT

d_call: NA
v_call: TRBV29-1
clone_size: NA
j_call: TRBJ2-3
cdr3_aa: CSVSLEASTDTQYF
cdr3_nt: TGCAGCGTGTCTTTAGAGGCTAGCACAGATACGCAGTATTTT

d_call: TRBD1
v_call: TRBV5-4
clone_size: few
j_call: TRBJ1-2
cdr3_aa: CASSLGQGGRGYTF
cdr3_nt: TGTGCCAGCAGCTTGGGACAGGGCGGACGGGGCTACACCTTC

d_call: NA
v_call: TRBV4-1
clone_size: NA
j_call: TRBJ1-3
cdr3_aa: CASSQAGNTIYF
cdr3_nt: TGCGCCAGCAGCCAAGCGGGAAACACCATATATTTT

d_call: NA
v_call: TRBV4-1
clone_size: few
j_call: TRBJ1-1
cdr3_aa: CASSQDEGKAFF
cdr3_nt: TGCGCCAGCAGCCAAGACGAGGGTAAAGCTTTCTTT

d_call: TRBD2
v_call: TRBV6-1
clone_size: NA
j_call: TRBJ2-4
cdr3_aa: CASSEAGRGGTSKNIQYF
cdr3_nt: TGTGCCAGCAGTGAAGCCGGGCGGGGGGGCACGTCCAAAAACATTCAGTACTTC

d_call: TRBD2
v_call: TRBV14
clone_size: NA
j_call: TRBJ2-2
cdr3_aa: CASSHRTGTRNTGELFF
cdr3_nt: TGTGCCAGCAGCCACCGGACCGGGACTAGAAATACCGGGGAGCTGTTTTTT

d_call: TRBD2
v_call: TRBV5-4
clone_size: NA
j_call: TRBJ2-2
cdr3_aa: CASSLAPSGRAGETGELFF
cdr3_nt: TGTGCCAGCAGCTTGGCCCCTAGCGGGAGGGCCGGGGAGACCGGGGAGCTGTTTTTT

d_call: NA
v_call: TRBV4-2
clone_size: NA
j_call: TRBJ1-3
cdr3_aa: CASSHERGGGSGNTIYF
cdr3_nt: TGTGCCAGCAGCCATGAACGGGGAGGGGGCTCTGGAAACACCATATATTTT

d_call: NA
v_call: TRBV27
clone_size: NA
j_call: TRBJ2-3
cdr3_aa: CASSLGVGGNTQYF
cdr3_nt: TGTGCCAGCAGTTTAGGGGTTGGGGGCAATACGCAGTATTTT

d_call: TRBD1
v_call: TRBV24-1
clone_size: NA
j_call: TRBJ2-7
cdr3_aa: CATSDADRGYEQYF
cdr3_nt: TGTGCCACCAGTGACGCCGACAGGGGTTACGAGCAGTACTTC

d_call: TRBD1
v_call: TRBV14
clone_size: NA
j_call: TRBJ2-1
cdr3_aa: CASSLGTEDIGYNEQFF
cdr3_nt: TGTGCCAGCAGTCTTGGGACAGAAGACATAGGTTACAATGAGCAGTTCTTC

d_call: NA
v_call: TRBV5-6
clone_size: few
j_call: TRBJ2-1
cdr3_aa: CASSLFKRRNSYNEQFF
cdr3_nt: TGTGCCAGCAGCTTGTTCAAGCGGCGAAACTCCTACAATGAGCAGTTCTTC

d_call: TRBD2
v_call: TRBV2
clone_size: NA
j_call: TRBJ2-2
cdr3_aa: CASKLVLAGNTGELFF
cdr3_nt: TGTGCCAGCAAGTTAGTGCTAGCGGGAAACACCGGGGAGCTGTTTTTT

d_call: NA
v_call: TRBV3-1/TRBV3-2
clone_size: NA
j_call: TRBJ1-1
cdr3_aa: CASSQKAGGNTEAFF
cdr3_nt: TGTGCCAGCAGCCAAAAGGCGGGGGGGAACACTGAAGCTTTCTTT

d_call: NA
v_call: TRBV7-2
clone_size: NA
j_call: TRBJ2-7
cdr3_aa: CASSLDRGWAHEQYF
cdr3_nt: TGTGCCAGCAGCTTAGACCGTGGATGGGCCCACGAGCAGTACTTC

d_call: NA
v_call: TRBV30
clone_size: NA
j_call: TRBJ1-1
cdr3_aa: CAWSAEVATEAFF
cdr3_nt: TGTGCCTGGAGTGCTGAGGTCGCCACTGAAGCTTTCTTT

d_call: TRBD1
v_call: TRBV29-1
clone_size: NA
j_call: TRBJ2-7
cdr3_aa: CSVPPRTGGAVEQYF
cdr3_nt: TGCAGCGTACCGCCTCGGACAGGGGGAGCGGTCGAGCAGTACTTC

d_call: TRBD1
v_call: TRBV5-5
clone_size: few
j_call: TRBJ2-5
cdr3_aa: CASSPGQGSQETQYF
cdr3_nt: TGTGCCAGCAGCCCCGGACAGGGCAGCCAAGAGACCCAGTACTTC

d_call: NA
v_call: TRBV29-1
clone_size: NA
j_call: TRBJ1-1
cdr3_aa: CSVEYSLGTAEAFF
cdr3_nt: TGCAGCGTTGAGTACAGCCTGGGTACGGCTGAAGCTTTCTTT